This T cell receptor beta chain emerged from a study of cytomegalovirus exposure and HLA in healthy donors. This PCR relied on a set of 60 Vbeta primers and 13 Jbeta primers. Libraries were prepared by immunoSEQ multiplex PCR; TCRdb keeps only in-frame clonotypes and omits some of them. The data show 200,000 to 250,000 clones, with about 88% seen just once and 0.2% to 0.3% held by the top ten. In the case of this clone: Its antigen is undetermined.

Trimming cost V 4 bases and J 1 base; bases outside gene matches: 9. CDR1 and CDR2 (germline): SQVTM, ANQGSEA. The CDR3 is 17 amino acids. Overall study results and limits: A later analysis linked a missense DCLRE1C variant to TCR beta V- and J-gene trimming.

The genes are TRBV29-1 and TRBJ2-5; 13 bases fit TRBD2. Sequenced sample: PBMCs. The sequence derives from a girl aged 2 to 10 in good health and CMV-seronegative. CDR3 DNA: TGCAGCGTTGGTATACTAGCGGGAGGGGAGGTCCAAGAGACCCAGTACTTC. Amino acids: CSVGILAGGEVQETQYF.